These 30 T cell receptor beta chains originate from one sample sequenced in a study of blood T cell repertoires in COVID-19. Libraries were prepared by immunoSEQ multiplex PCR; TCRdb keeps only in-frame clonotypes and omits some of them. The data show hundreds of thousands of clones, around 83% seen once. The sequencing input was peripheral blood. The receptors here all came from a woman between 45 and 60 years old with acute or convalescent COVID-19.

This sequence joins TRBV18 and TRBJ1-2, with 9 bases that match TRBD1. The CDR3 is made up of 14 amino acids. Per germline, CDR1 KGHSH and CDR2 LQKENI. The V and J ends lost 5 bases and 6 bases, in that order; junction bases with no gene match: 7. The CDR3 is CASSKGQGVDGYTF. The CDR3 bases are TGTGCCAGCTCAAAGGGACAGGGAGTGGATGGCTACACCTTC.

This chain connects TRBV19 to TRBJ1-5; TRBD1 agrees at 7 bases. Germline lookup yields CDR1 LNHDA and CDR2 SQIVND (reference sequence). V trimming: 4 bases; J trimming: 7 bases; junction bases outside the gene matches: 4. The CDR3 covers 13 residues. This CDR3 is CASSTDRAQPQHF. In nucleotides, the CDR3 is TGTGCCAGTAGTACCGACAGGGCCCAGCCCCAGCATTTT.

This clone showed up just once. J is TRBJ2-6 and V is TRBV6-1; 12 bases are a match to TRBD1. With V trimmed by 4 bases and J by 2 bases, 9 bases remained unmatched. The CDR3 has 19 amino acids. Germline CDR1 and CDR2: MNHNS and SASEGT. The CDR3 protein is CASSVRDRGLLAGANVLTF. CDR3 in DNA: TGTGCCAGCAGTGTCCGGGACAGGGGGCTATTAGCTGGGGCCAACGTCCTGACTTTC.

The chain combines TRBV3-1 (or the pseudogene TRBV3-2) with TRBJ2-1; the D gene is possibly TRBD2 (5 bases). The CDR3 loop spans 12 amino acids. Germline loops: CDR1 LGHDT, CDR2 YNNKEL (reference sequence). V gave up 5 bases and J gave up 5 bases, with 7 bases separating them. The CDR3, as DNA: TGTGCCAGCAGCTTACTAGACAATGAGCAGTTCTTC. This translates into CASSLLDNEQFF.

This chain joins TRBV18 and TRBJ2-5; 9 nucleotides line up with TRBD1. CDR3 length: 14 residues. Germline CDR1 is KGHSH and CDR2 is LQKENI. V was clipped by 4 bases and J by 5 bases; unmatched bases: 5. In DNA, the CDR3 is TGTGCCAGCTCACGGGACAGGGTTGTGGAGACCCAGTACTTC. Translating it yields CASSRDRVVETQYF.

The chain joins TRBV9 to TRBJ2-3, with 8 bases matching TRBD2. Looked up from germline, CDR1 is SGDLS and CDR2 is YYNGEE. After removal of 2 bases from V and 3 bases from J, the junction contained 8 bases not matched to a gene. The CDR3 spans 16 residues. This CDR3 reads CASSVEGTGGTDTQYF. The CDR3 coding sequence is TGTGCCAGCAGCGTTGAGGGGACGGGGGGGACAGATACGCAGTATTTT.

This sequence joins TRBV7-9 and TRBJ2-2; 9 bases are a match to TRBD2. CDR1 and CDR2 from the germline V gene are SEHNR and FQNEAQ (reference sequence). This CDR3 is built from 16 residues. The trim removed 5 bases at V and 5 bases at J, leaving 9 bases unmatched. The CDR3 bases are TGTGCCAGCAGCCGTCCGGGACTAGCTTCGACCGGGGAGCTGTTTTTT. This codes for CASSRPGLASTGELFF.

This chain joins TRBV18 and TRBJ2-7; maybe TRBD1 (5 bases). The V and J ends lost 6 bases and 2 bases respectively, with 20 bases between them. Germline-derived CDR1 and CDR2 are KGHSH and LQKENI. CDR3 length: 16 amino acids. The CDR3 region has the DNA TGTGCCAGCTCCCCCCAGGGTTTGGGTGTCGCCTACGAGCAGTACTTC. It specifies CASSPQGLGVAYEQYF.

This rearrangement joins TRBV30 to TRBJ1-5; maybe TRBD1 (6 bases). Germline-derived CDR1 and CDR2 are GTSNPN and SVGIG (reference sequence). Trimming removed 3 bases from V and 7 bases from J, with 10 bases in between. This CDR3 comprises 12 residues. CDR3 protein: CAWSARGQPQHF. For the CDR3, the DNA is TGTGCCTGGAGCGCCAGGGGACAGCCCCAGCATTTT. The whole variable domain, filled in from reference TRBV30 and TRBJ1-5, reads SQTIHQWPATLVQPVGSPLSLECTVEGTSNPNLYWYRQAAGRGLQLLFYSVGIGQISSEVPQNLSASRPQDRQFILSSKKLLLSDSGFYLCAWSARGQPQHFGDGTRLSIL.

The CDR3 is CASTGGLTYNSPLHF. The CDR3 DNA reads TGTGCCAGTACAGGGGGTCTGACCTATAATTCACCCCTCCACTTT. The chain employs TRBV28 and TRBJ1-6; TRBD1 aligns across 8 bases. V lost 9 bases and J lost 2; bases outside the gene matches: 6. This CDR3 spans 15 amino acids. The germline CDR1 and CDR2 sequences are MDHEN and SYDVKM.

This clone came up once. J is TRBJ2-1 and V is TRBV6-1; the D is unclear. V was pared by 3 bases and J by 8 bases, with 11 bases between. The length of the CDR3 is 13 residues. Germline assignment: CDR1 MNHNS and CDR2 SASEGT. In DNA form, the CDR3 reads TGTGCCAGCAGTGACCGTTTACCGGATGAGCAGTTCTTC. Translation: CASSDRLPDEQFF.

The chain is built from TRBV11-2 and TRBJ2-7, with D perhaps matching TRBD2 (5 bases). CDR1 and CDR2 from the germline V gene are SGHAT and FQNNGV. V shed 7 bases and J shed 2 bases, with 9 bases lying between them. The CDR3 sequence is 12 residues long. This CDR3 is CASTRGPYEQYF. CDR3 in DNA: TGTGCCAGCACCAGAGGGCCCTACGAGCAGTACTTC.

This clone appeared a single time. The genes are TRBV19 and TRBJ2-1; 7 nucleotides match TRBD2. The V gene end was trimmed by 5 bases and the J gene end by 1 base; junction bases not matched to a gene: 5. Germline CDR1 reads LNHDA; CDR2 reads SQIVND (reference sequence). The CDR3 covers 15 residues. The DNA of the CDR3 is TGTGCCAGTAGTCTCCCGGGGGGATCCTACAATGAGCAGTTCTTC. Its protein product is CASSLPGGSYNEQFF.

The V gene is TRBV10-3, the J gene TRBJ2-1; TRBD2 aligns across 13 bases. J gave up 4 bases and V 5 bases, and 11 bases lay outside the gene matches. This CDR3 has 18 residues. CDR1 and CDR2 from the germline V gene are ENHRY and SYGVKD. CDR3: CAISTTSGRVGPYNEQFF. As DNA, the CDR3 is TGTGCCATCAGTACAACTAGCGGGAGGGTGGGGCCTTACAATGAGCAGTTCTTC.

The J gene is TRBJ2-5, the V gene TRBV19; 8 bases match TRBD1. CDR3 size: 15 residues. Germline CDR1 reads LNHDA; CDR2 reads SQIVND (reference sequence). With V trimmed by 8 bases and J by 2 bases, 10 bases remained unmatched. CDR3 sequence reads: CASGGQGLSQETQYF. The CDR3 DNA sequence: TGTGCCAGTGGAGGACAGGGTTTATCACAAGAGACCCAGTACTTC.

This clone was counted a few times. The chain recombines TRBV27 with TRBJ1-2; D call uncertain. Per the germline V gene, CDR1 is MNHEY and CDR2 is SMNVEV (reference sequence). The CDR3 has 14 amino acids. V lost 2 bases to trimming and J lost 5 bases, with 12 bases between them. The CDR3 region is CASSLDLNRYGYTF. In nucleotides, the CDR3 is TGTGCCAGCAGTTTAGACTTAAATCGATATGGCTACACCTTC.

The V and J genes are TRBV27 and TRBJ2-2; a possible D gene is TRBD2 (5 bases). The germline gives CDR1 MNHEY, CDR2 SMNVEV (reference sequence). The CDR3 totals 13 residues. V was shortened by 4 bases and J by 6 bases, with 9 bases between the two germline ends. The CDR3 protein is CASSSRVAGELFF. CDR3 DNA: TGTGCCAGCAGTTCGAGGGTGGCCGGGGAGCTGTTTTTT.

This clone appeared a single time. The same CDR3 arises from other DNA sequences in this sample as well. V gene TRBV28 combines with J gene TRBJ1-5; 11 positions match TRBD1. The germline V gene encodes CDR1 MDHEN and CDR2 SYDVKM. CDR3 length equals 15 residues. Trimming removed 5 bases from V and 4 bases from J; junction bases left unmatched: 4. CDR3 coding DNA: TGTGCCAGCAGTCCCCGGGACAGGGGGAATCAGCCCCAGCATTTT. It is translated as CASSPRDRGNQPQHF.

The genes are TRBV6-5 and TRBJ1-2; D possibly corresponds to TRBD1 (6 bases). Germline loops: CDR1 MNHEY, CDR2 SVGAGI. Trimming stripped 5 bases from V and 0 bases from J, with 13 bases between. There are 15 residues in the CDR3. In DNA, the CDR3 is TGTGCCAGCAGTATTTCTCCAGGGGCTAACTATGGCTACACCTTC. Amino acid sequence: CASSISPGANYGYTF.

The CDR3 sequence: CASSHRLVQYNEQFF. The CDR3 DNA follows: TGTGCCAGCAGCCATCGACTAGTGCAGTACAATGAGCAGTTCTTC. The V gene is TRBV3-1 (or the pseudogene TRBV3-2), the J gene TRBJ2-1; D possibly corresponds to TRBD2 (6 bases). The CDR3 runs 15 residues. The germline V and J ends were trimmed by 3 bases and 4 bases, with 13 bases remaining between them. CDR1 and CDR2 (germline): LGHDT, YNNKEL (reference sequence).

As regards this clone: Other DNA sequences from this sample encode an identical CDR3 as well. The rearrangement joins TRBV6-5 to TRBJ2-7, with 9 bases matching TRBD1. CDR1 and CDR2 from the germline V gene are MNHEY and SVGAGI. J lost 4 bases, V lost 6 bases, and 7 bases had no gene match. The CDR3 contains 14 residues. The CDR3 loop is CASSSRDRAYEQYF. The CDR3 DNA follows: TGTGCCAGCAGCTCCCGGGACAGGGCTTACGAGCAGTACTTC.

V is TRBV2 and J is TRBJ2-1; 7 bases align to TRBD2. CDR1 and CDR2 from the germline V gene are SNHLY and FYNNEI. The CDR3 is 13 amino acids. Losses at the gene ends were 5 bases for V and 7 bases for J; bases not matched to a gene: 5. The DNA for the CDR3 is TGTGCCAGCAGTCCCCCTAGCGGAAATGAGCAGTTCTTC. Its translation is CASSPPSGNEQFF.

This clone appeared a few times. The J gene is TRBJ1-4, the V gene TRBV6-5; the D gene is possibly TRBD1 (5 bases). Trimming took 5 bases from V and 0 from J, leaving 10 bases between them. The CDR3 sequence is 15 residues long. Germline CDR1 reads MNHEY; CDR2 reads SVGAGI. The CDR3, as DNA: TGTGCCAGCAGTCAGGCGGGGGCAACTAATGAAAAACTGTTTTTT. Translating gives CASSQAGATNEKLFF.

This chain uses TRBV28 with TRBJ2-3, with D maybe TRBD2 (5 bases). V was clipped by 7 bases and J by 0 bases, with 11 bases between them. The CDR3 loop spans 14 amino acids. The V gene's germline CDR1 is MDHEN and CDR2 SYDVKM. The CDR3 DNA follows: TGTGCCAGCAAGAGAGCGGCTAGCACAGATACGCAGTATTTT. The encoded protein is CASKRAASTDTQYF.

This clone appeared a single time. V and J are TRBV12-3 or TRBV12-4 and TRBJ2-3; 7 bases fit TRBD2. The ends lost 5 bases at V and 5 bases at J; junction bases unmatched: 4. The CDR3 is 13 amino acids. The CDR3 sequence: CASSPRGEDTQYF. The CDR3 DNA sequence: TGTGCCAGCAGTCCCCGGGGGGAAGATACGCAGTATTTT.

This clone was counted ten times or more. The chain recombines TRBV5-6 with TRBJ2-4; 8 bases are shared with TRBD2. CDR3 size: 16 residues. The ends lost 3 bases at V and 0 bases at J; junction bases unmatched: 5. Germline V lookup: CDR1 SGHDT, CDR2 YYEEEE. CDR3 DNA: TGTGCCAGCAGCTCGGGACTAGATGGAGCCAAAAACATTCAGTACTTC. Residues: CASSSGLDGAKNIQYF.

This sequence joins TRBV21-1 and TRBJ2-3; TRBD2 was called by the table and not checked on the DNA. TRBV21-1 is a documented pseudogene. This CDR3 is built from 18 residues. The CDR3 here is CASRTGTSGRASTDTQYF. The DNA for the CDR3 is TGTGCCAGCAGGACTGGGACTAGCGGGAGGGCTTCCACAGATACGCAGTATTTT.

The chain has TRBV28 and TRBJ2-1, with 8 positions matching TRBD2. V shed 3 bases and J 9 bases; nucleotides not matched to a gene: 4. Germline V lookup: CDR1 MDHEN, CDR2 SYDVKM. The CDR3 extends over 13 amino acids. The CDR3 sequence: CASSLAREVEQFF. The CDR3 nucleotides read TGTGCCAGCAGTTTGGCGCGGGAGGTTGAGCAGTTCTTC.

V gene TRBV2 combines with J gene TRBJ2-2; 11 nucleotides match TRBD2. Germline assignment: CDR1 SNHLY and CDR2 FYNNEI. V shed 10 bases, J shed 3 bases, and the junction held 7 bases outside the gene matches. The CDR3 is made up of 15 amino acids. The CDR3 nucleotides read TGTGCCATTACACTAGCGGGAGAGGACACCGGGGAGCTGTTTTTT. It translates to CAITLAGEDTGELFF.

The gene calls are TRBV24-1 and TRBJ2-5; possible D gene TRBD1, 5 bases. This CDR3 has 15 amino acids. V gave up 7 bases and J gave up 1 base, with 15 bases separating them. Germline V gene sequence: CDR1 KGHDR, CDR2 SFDVKD. DNA for the CDR3: TGTGCCACCAGCGATCCGACAGACGTCCAAGAGACCCAGTACTTC. This gives the protein CATSDPTDVQETQYF.